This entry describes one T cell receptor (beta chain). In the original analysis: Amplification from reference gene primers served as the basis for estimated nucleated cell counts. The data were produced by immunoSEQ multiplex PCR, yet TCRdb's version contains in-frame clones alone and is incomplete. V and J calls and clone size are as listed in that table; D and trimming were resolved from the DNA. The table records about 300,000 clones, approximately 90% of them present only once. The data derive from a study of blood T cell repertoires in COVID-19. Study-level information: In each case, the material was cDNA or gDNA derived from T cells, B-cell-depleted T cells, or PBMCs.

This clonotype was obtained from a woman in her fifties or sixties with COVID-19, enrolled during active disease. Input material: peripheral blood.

In nucleotides, the CDR3 is TGTGCCCGATATGACCGGGACAGACAAACCGGGGAGCTGTTTTTT. Its protein is CARYDRDRQTGELFF. J is TRBJ2-2 and V is TRBV30; 7 bases fit TRBD1. CDR1 GTSNPN and CDR2 SVGIG come from the germline V gene (reference sequence). CDR3 length equals 15 residues. V trimming: 8 bases; J trimming: 5 bases; junction bases outside the gene matches: 14.